The 2 T cell receptor beta chains given below trace back to one sample, sequenced in a study of CD8 T cells in ankylosing spondylitis. Using its own MiXCR run on the 5' RACE reads, TCRdb lists one record per CDR3 protein. Seen here are about 140,000 distinct CDR3 sequences, 7% to 10% observed once, and the top ten hold 7.3%. Sequenced sample: synovial fluid, either unsorted or a sorted T cell fraction (not recorded which). The receptors originated from a male donor with ankylosing spondylitis.

This clonotype was seen many times. The J gene is TRBJ1-2, the V gene TRBV12-3 or TRBV12-4; no clear D. The CDR3 consists of 15 residues. V lost 3 bases to trimming and J lost 3 bases, with 14 bases between them. CDR3 nucleotides: TGTGCCAGCAGTTTCGATATCGGGGTCGACTATGGCTACACCTTC. It specifies CASSFDIGVDYGYTF.

The chain carries TRBV6-5 and TRBJ2-7, with D possibly being TRBD1 (6 bases). There are 14 residues in the CDR3. Trimming left V 4 bases short and J 7 bases short, with 17 bases between. The V gene's germline CDR1 is MNHEY and CDR2 SVGAGI. CDR3 loop: CASSSGTPGDEQYF. CDR3 DNA sequence: TGTGCCAGCAGTTCCGGGACCCCAGGGGATGAGCAGTACTTC.